The present entry profiles one TCR beta chain with its context. A junction boundary mismatches the germline segment, possibly from a read error. These data belong to a study of OX40 agonist ivuxolimab in advanced cancers. TCRdb keeps only in-frame clones here, not all; method: immunoSEQ multiplex PCR. Of around 85,000 clones listed, 91% are singletons. The CDR3 totals 13 residues. In germline, CDR1 is GTSNPN, CDR2 SVGIG (reference sequence). The rearrangement links TRBV30 to TRBJ1-1; D is perhaps TRBD1 (6 bases). The sequence was collected from an adult with an advanced solid tumor such as melanoma, head and neck, liver or kidney cancer. This specimen was CD4+ or CD8+ T cells sorted from blood, taken in a trial of the OX40 agonist ivuxolimab. The CDR3 spells CAWADTGNAEAFF. The CDR3 bases are TGTGCCTGGGCCGACACAGGGAACGCTGAAGCTTTCTTT. The entire variable domain, with the rest obtained from reference TRBV30 and TRBJ1-1, is as follows: SQTIHQWPATLVQPVGSPLSLECTVEGTSNPNLYWYRQAAGRGLQLLFYSVGIGQISSEVPQNLSASRPQDRQFILSSKKLLLSDSGFYLCAWADTGNAEAFFGQGTRLTVV.